The rows below give T cell receptor beta chains drawn from one sample of a study of blood T cell repertoires in COVID-19. Assay: immunoSEQ multiplex PCR; the TCRdb copy retains only in-frame clones and omits some. The table includes 98,000 or so clones, roughly 84% detected once. Sequencing was done on a sample of peripheral blood. These receptors came from a woman aged 60-75 years in a cohort sampled during active or convalescent COVID-19. CDR3s include the opening cysteine and the closing phenylalanine or tryptophan. D genes are given only for firm matches. Size is stated for part of the rows, as once, few or many counts, or as a class when the clone is expanded.

>17|few|TRBJ2-1|TRBV7-9|NA
CASSKPIRLSIYNEQFF
TGTGCCAGCAGCAAGCCTATCCGACTTTCCATCTACAATGAGCAGTTCTTC
>17|NA|TRBJ1-1|TRBV19|TRBD1
CASSMDPSTGGAGEAFF
TGTGCCAGTAGTATGGACCCATCGACAGGGGGCGCCGGTGAAGCTTTCTTT
>15|NA|TRBJ2-2|TRBV5-1|NA
CASTAGGDGTGELFF
TGCGCCAGCACCGCCGGCGGAGACGGCACCGGGGAGCTGTTTTTT
>15|NA|TRBJ1-6|TRBV11-2|NA
CASSLPTGTNSPLHF
TGTGCCAGCAGCCTCCCCACAGGGACTAATTCACCCCTCCACTTT
>18|few|TRBJ2-7|TRBV25-1|TRBD1
CASSELGTGSLCPYEQYF
TGTGCCAGCAGTGAACTCGGGACAGGGAGTCTCTGTCCCTACGAGCAGTACTTC
>13|NA|TRBJ1-1|TRBV5-5|NA
CASSLFGATEAFF
TGTGCCAGCAGCTTGTTTGGGGCCACTGAAGCTTTCTTT
>16|NA|TRBJ2-1|TRBV5-1|NA
CASSLGTAVSYNEQFF
TGCGCCAGCAGCTTGGGGACAGCAGTCTCCTACAATGAGCAGTTCTTC
>18|NA|TRBJ2-5|TRBV3-1/TRBV3-2|TRBD2
CASSPLAGGFSPQETQYF
TGTGCCAGCAGCCCCCTAGCGGGGGGCTTCTCTCCCCAAGAGACCCAGTACTTC
>16|NA|TRBJ2-7|TRBV5-1|TRBD1
CASSKGTGGSSYEQYF
TGCGCCAGCAGCAAAGGGACAGGGGGGAGCTCCTACGAGCAGTACTTC
>14|few|TRBJ2-1|TRBV29-1|TRBD2
CSVEPLAGGLEQFF
TGCAGCGTTGAACCGCTAGCGGGGGGTCTTGAGCAGTTCTTC
>15|NA|TRBJ1-1|TRBV5-1|TRBD1
CASSFTGQGNTEAFF
TGCGCCAGCAGCTTCACGGGACAGGGGAACACTGAAGCTTTCTTT
>17|NA|TRBJ2-1|TRBV5-5|TRBD1
CASSPPSIGTGINEQFF
TGTGCCAGCAGCCCCCCAAGCATCGGGACAGGGATCAATGAGCAGTTCTTC
>13|NA|TRBJ1-6|TRBV2|NA
CASRGQGYSPLHF
TGTGCCAGCAGGGGGCAAGGGTATTCACCCCTCCACTTT
>15|NA|TRBJ2-5|TRBV9|NA
CASSVGGRLAETQYF
TGTGCCAGCAGCGTAGGAGGAAGGCTAGCGGAGACCCAGTACTTC
>17|NA|TRBJ2-2|TRBV6-2/TRBV6-3|TRBD1
CASSYSRTGKNTGELFF
TGTGCCAGCAGTTACTCGCGGACAGGGAAGAACACCGGGGAGCTGTTTTTT
>16|NA|TRBJ2-1|TRBV5-1|TRBD1
CASSPGQGNFYNEQFF
TGCGCCAGCAGCCCCGGACAGGGGAATTTCTACAATGAGCAGTTCTTC
>16|NA|TRBJ2-7|TRBV28|TRBD2
CASSDWRTSGSYEQYF
TGTGCCAGCAGTGATTGGAGGACTAGCGGGAGTTACGAGCAGTACTTC
>13|NA|TRBJ2-2|TRBV7-2|NA
CASSRLPGGELFF
TGTGCCAGCAGCCGTTTACCGGGGGGGGAGCTGTTTTTT
>16|NA|TRBJ2-2|TRBV18|TRBD2
CASSSLAGVNTGELFF
TGTGCCAGCTCATCACTAGCGGGAGTAAATACCGGGGAGCTGTTTTTT
>13|NA|TRBJ2-1|TRBV6-5|NA
CASSSTIYNEQFF
TGTGCCAGCAGTTCTACTATCTACAATGAGCAGTTCTTC
>16|NA|TRBJ1-5|TRBV30|TRBD1
CAWSRGQGISNQPQHF
TGTGCCTGGAGTCGGGGACAGGGCATTAGCAATCAGCCCCAGCATTTT
>16|NA|TRBJ2-3|TRBV18|TRBD1
CASSPLPGQGADTQYF
TGTGCCAGCTCACCGCTCCCGGGACAGGGCGCAGATACGCAGTATTTT
>19|NA|TRBJ2-5|TRBV15|TRBD2
CATSRDRTSGRAGEETQYF
TGTGCCACCAGCAGAGATCGGACTAGCGGGAGGGCCGGGGAGGAGACCCAGTACTTC
>12|NA|TRBJ2-7|TRBV28|TRBD1
CASSSTGFEQYF
TGTGCCAGCAGCTCGACAGGGTTCGAGCAGTACTTC
>15|NA|TRBJ2-1|TRBV11-2|TRBD1
CASSKDRGPYNEQFF
TGTGCCAGCAGCAAAGACAGGGGGCCCTACAATGAGCAGTTCTTC
>16|NA|TRBJ2-3|TRBV12-5|TRBD2
CASGFGTSGRTDTQYF
TGTGCTAGTGGTTTCGGGACTAGCGGGCGCACAGATACGCAGTATTTT
>16|NA|TRBJ2-3|TRBV19|TRBD1
CASSLAGQGGSDTQYF
TGTGCCAGTAGTCTCGCGGGACAGGGTGGATCAGATACGCAGTATTTT
>13|NA|TRBJ1-6|TRBV9|TRBD1
CASSGLQGTPLHF
TGTGCCAGCAGCGGACTACAGGGGACACCCCTCCACTTT
>16|NA|TRBJ1-2|TRBV2|NA
CASSPGGHERYYGYTF
TGTGCCAGCAGTCCTGGCGGGCATGAACGGTACTATGGCTACACCTTC
>15|few|TRBJ2-2|TRBV19|NA
CASSTGTWNTGELFF
TGTGCCAGTAGTACCGGGACATGGAACACCGGGGAGCTGTTTTTT
>16|NA|TRBJ2-2|TRBV9|NA
CASSPRGGGGTGELFF
TGTGCCAGCAGCCCGAGAGGAGGGGGCGGCACCGGGGAGCTGTTTTTT
>13|NA|TRBJ1-1|TRBV5-6|NA
CASSLMRNTEAFF
TGTGCCAGCAGCTTGATGAGGAACACTGAAGCTTTCTTT
>15|NA|TRBJ2-5|TRBV14|NA
CASSQGRGGAGTQYF
TGTGCCAGCAGCCAAGGCAGGGGCGGTGCCGGGACCCAGTACTTC
>14|once|TRBJ1-1|TRBV28|NA
CASSFPLTNTEAFF
TGTGCCAGCAGTTTTCCCTTAACAAACACTGAAGCTTTCTTT
>13|NA|TRBJ2-7|TRBV19|TRBD2
CASSISGSYEQYF
TGTGCCAGTAGTATAAGCGGGAGCTACGAGCAGTACTTC
>12|NA|TRBJ1-1|TRBV28|NA
CASSPRYRVAFF
TGTGCCAGCAGTCCCCGGTATCGGGTAGCTTTCTTT
>13|NA|TRBJ1-1|TRBV5-1|TRBD1
CASSFSGGTEAFF
TGCGCCAGCAGCTTTTCAGGGGGCACTGAAGCTTTCTTT
>15|NA|TRBJ2-2|TRBV7-6|TRBD2
CASRVLAEKTGELFF
TGTGCCAGCAGGGTTCTAGCGGAGAAAACCGGGGAGCTGTTTTTT
>15|NA|TRBJ1-2|TRBV11-2|NA
CASSLGARESYGYTF
TGTGCCAGCAGCTTAGGGGCCAGGGAATCCTATGGCTACACCTTC
>15|NA|TRBJ1-6|TRBV18|NA
CASSPEIRLNSPLHF
TGTGCCAGCTCACCAGAGATCAGGCTGAATTCACCCCTCCACTTT
>15|NA|TRBJ2-7|TRBV5-1|TRBD1
CASSNTGTGFHEQYF
TGCGCCAGCAGCAATACCGGGACAGGGTTCCACGAGCAGTACTTC
>13|NA|TRBJ1-1|TRBV30|NA
CAWSVGASTEAFF
TGTGCCTGGAGTGTAGGGGCGAGCACTGAAGCTTTCTTT
>14|NA|TRBJ2-3|TRBV29-1|TRBD2
CSVEKLAVTDTQYF
TGCAGCGTTGAAAAACTAGCGGTGACAGATACGCAGTATTTT
>13|NA|TRBJ1-2|TRBV19|NA
CASSIVGDYGYTF
TGTGCCAGTAGTATAGTGGGCGACTATGGCTACACCTTC
>15|NA|TRBJ2-2|TRBV9|NA
CASSVEAGYTGELFF
TGTGCCAGCAGCGTAGAGGCAGGGTACACCGGGGAGCTGTTTTTT
>13|NA|TRBJ1-1|TRBV28|NA
CASSYGGYTEAFF
TGTGCCAGCAGTTATGGGGGGTACACTGAAGCTTTCTTT
>17|NA|TRBJ2-5|TRBV10-3|NA
CAISDPEGARAGETQYF
TGTGCCATCAGTGACCCGGAGGGGGCGAGGGCTGGGGAGACCCAGTACTTC
>15|NA|TRBJ1-4|TRBV6-1|NA
CASSEAPTTNEKLFF
TGTGCCAGCAGTGAAGCCCCTACAACTAATGAAAAACTGTTTTTT